These T cell receptor beta chains were read from a single sample in a study of T cells in Graves' hyperthyroidism and ophthalmopathy. TCRdb fed the multiplex PCR reads into MiXCR, producing one record per CDR3 protein. The table lists just under 750,000 distinct CDR3 sequences, under 45% of them singletons. What was sequenced was blood. The receptor set was obtained from a woman in her thirties or forties with Graves' hyperthyroidism. Both conserved end residues are part of each CDR3.

v_call,cdr3_length,cdr3_aa
TRBV10-1,13,CASSGQGALTQYF
TRBV5-1,11,CASALQETQYF
TRBV5-1,12,CASRLNTDTQYF
TRBV7-2,14,CASSLAGGGDSQYF
TRBV7-9,11,CASSSSLGYTF
TRBV29-1,16,CSVQKHRDRPQETQYF
TRBV7-2,14,CASSFYRLNTEAFF
TRBV4-1,15,CASSQDGRVSYEQYF
TRBV29-1,13,CSVGGRGDYGYTF
TRBV29-1,13,CSVVSGGLETQYF
TRBV2,15,CASSVVTGAKETQYF
TRBV7-9,14,CASSHRDGYYGYTF
TRBV24-1,17,CTTSDSSGQGAGETQYF
TRBV7-9,18,CASRPERGTPLRDTEAFF
TRBV2,15,CASSEQWTALYGYTF
TRBV20-1,14,CSASKKAGPGPQHF
TRBV7-2,13,CASSVSGRDTQYF
TRBV5-1,12,CASSLSARTAFF
TRBV7-9,16,CASSTKGTGKESPLHF
TRBV14,15,CASSQVGTGQNGYTF
TRBV19,15,CASSISGPANYGYTF
TRBV7-3,19,CASSFVTGTGVWSNQPQHF
TRBV29-1,15,CSVYRDKGWHTEAFF
TRBV10-3,14,CATGLQGLGTEQYF
TRBV7-9,16,CASSLAHLTGGYGYTF
TRBV7-2,15,CASSLSQGVNTEAFF
TRBV12-3/TRBV12-4,16,CASITRTAGPNTEAFF
TRBV15,13,CATSRDLGEEQYF
TRBV7-9,13,CASSFFIGDQAFF
TRBV13,14,CASSDAQGLGTQYF
TRBV29-1,12,CSAAGQGRHYTF
TRBV6-5,14,CASRVDGLNTEAFF
TRBV5-1,16,CASSLGSGVGDNEQYF
TRBV28,13,CASSTQLDRVGPF
TRBV7-2,14,CASSLVTSGSREYF
TRBV7-6,19,CASSFHLMGQGAGANVLTF
TRBV4-3,15,CASSQAPREVYGYTF
TRBV2,15,CASSPGGAPGEIQYF
TRBV19,15,CASSMTSGGYNEQFF